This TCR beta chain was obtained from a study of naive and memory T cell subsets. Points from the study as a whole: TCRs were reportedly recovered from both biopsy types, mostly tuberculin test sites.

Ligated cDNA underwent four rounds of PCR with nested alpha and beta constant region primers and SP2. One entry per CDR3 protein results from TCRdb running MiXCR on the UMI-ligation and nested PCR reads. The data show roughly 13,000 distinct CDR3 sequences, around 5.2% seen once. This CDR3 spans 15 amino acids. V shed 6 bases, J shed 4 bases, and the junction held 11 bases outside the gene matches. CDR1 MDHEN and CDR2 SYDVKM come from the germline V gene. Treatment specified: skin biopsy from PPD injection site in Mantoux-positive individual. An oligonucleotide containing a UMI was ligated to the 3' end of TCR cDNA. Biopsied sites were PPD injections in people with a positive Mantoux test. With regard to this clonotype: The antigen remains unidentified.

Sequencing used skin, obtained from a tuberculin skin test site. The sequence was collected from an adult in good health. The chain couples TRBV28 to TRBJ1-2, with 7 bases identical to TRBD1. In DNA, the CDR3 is TGTGCCAGCAGCGCTACAGGGGATTACGTCTATGGCTACACCTTC. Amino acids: CASSATGDYVYGYTF.